This T cell receptor (beta chain) was retrieved from a study of cytomegalovirus exposure and HLA in healthy donors. Whole-study results and caveats: Altogether, 164 TCR beta chains were recorded as cytomegalovirus-associated.

PCR amplification relied on 60 Vbeta primers (plus 13 Jbeta primers). Generated by immunoSEQ multiplex PCR, the TCRdb table keeps only in-frame clones and is missing some. The sample has 200,000 to 250,000 clones; around nine tenths are singletons. Turning to this clone: Antigen: not known.

The CDR3 is made up of 14 amino acids. CDR1 is WNHNN, CDR2 SYGVQD, per germline (reference sequence). Trimming shortened V by 6 bases and J by 4 bases, and 15 bases separated the two germline ends. Source material: PBMCs. The receptor was derived from a young woman in good health and CMV-seronegative. The chain couples TRBV10-1 to TRBJ1-1; no clear D gene. This chain's CDR3 is CASSPGSWSTEAFF. CDR3 coding DNA: TGCGCCAGCAGCCCCGGTTCCTGGAGCACTGAAGCTTTCTTT.